These T cell receptor beta chains were read from a single sample in a study of blood T cell repertoires in COVID-19. Produced via immunoSEQ multiplex PCR; TCRdb's table is partial and in-frame only. The table includes 150,000 to 180,000 clones, around 83% detected once. Sequencing used peripheral blood. The receptors originated from a woman between 55 and 75 years old with COVID-19, enrolled during active disease. Each CDR3 is given with its conserved first and last residue. D genes are given only for firm matches. For some rows the clone size is stated as once, few or many, or as a class when expanded; others skip it.

>-|-|TRBV18|TRBJ1-1
TGTGCCAGCTCACGTGGAGCGGCGAACACTGAAGCTTTCTTT
CASSRGAANTEAFF
>-|-|TRBV2|TRBJ2-6
TGTGCCAGCAGTGTACTCCCTGGGGCCAACGTCCTGACTTTC
CASSVLPGANVLTF
>TRBD1|-|TRBV6-5|TRBJ1-1
TGTGCCAGCAGTCGGACAGGGAACACTGAAGCTTTCTTT
CASSRTGNTEAFF
>-|-|TRBV5-6|TRBJ2-1
TGTGCCAGCAGCTTGAAAATCCTGAGCTCCTACAATGAGCAGTTCTTC
CASSLKILSSYNEQFF
>TRBD1|-|TRBV10-3|TRBJ1-1
TGTGCCATCAGTGATACAGGGGGCGCGATGGGAGCTTTCTTT
CAISDTGGAMGAFF
>TRBD1|-|TRBV10-3|TRBJ2-7
TGTGCCATCAGGCCGGGACAGGGTCACTACGAGCAGTACTTC
CAIRPGQGHYEQYF
>-|few|TRBV4-1|TRBJ1-5
TGCGCCAGCAGCCAAGGGGAGGGAAATCAGCCCCAGCATTTT
CASSQGEGNQPQHF
>-|-|TRBV5-1|TRBJ1-1
TGCGCCAGCAGCTTGGTGACACTGAACACTGAAGCTTTCTTT
CASSLVTLNTEAFF
>-|-|TRBV7-8|TRBJ2-7
TGTGCCAGCAGCCAAACAGAGAGCGGGCGGCCCCGAACCTACGAGCAGTACTTC
CASSQTESGRPRTYEQYF
>TRBD1|-|TRBV10-3|TRBJ2-4
TGTGCCACGGGACAGAACTTGGGCATTCAGTACTTC
CATGQNLGIQYF
>-|-|TRBV5-1|TRBJ2-5
TGCGCCAGCAGCTTGGAAGCACAAGAGACCCAGTACTTC
CASSLEAQETQYF
>TRBD2|-|TRBV6-4|TRBJ2-1
TGTGCCAGCAGTGATCGGGCGGGAGAAGGGCATGAGCAGTTCTTC
CASSDRAGEGHEQFF
>-|-|TRBV7-3|TRBJ1-2
TGTGCCAGCAGCTTACGGAGGGATAGCGACTATGGCTACACCTTC
CASSLRRDSDYGYTF
>TRBD1|-|TRBV6-6|TRBJ1-5
TGTGCCAGCACCGACAGGGGGTTGAATAGCAATCAGCCCCAGCATTTT
CASTDRGLNSNQPQHF
>-|-|TRBV28|TRBJ1-5
TGTGCCAGCAACCCCGGGGGGGGCCGTCAGCCCCAGCATTTT
CASNPGGGRQPQHF
>-|-|TRBV12-3/TRBV12-4|TRBJ2-7
TGTGCCAGCAGTTTAACAGCTTACGAGCAGTACTTC
CASSLTAYEQYF
>TRBD1|-|TRBV6-5|TRBJ1-2
TGTGCCACCGGGACAGGGCCCATCTATGGCTACACCTTC
CATGTGPIYGYTF
>-|-|TRBV30|TRBJ1-2
TGTGCCTGGAGTGTCTCAGGGTGGGGCTATGGCTACACCTTC
CAWSVSGWGYGYTF
>TRBD2|-|TRBV5-1|TRBJ2-1
TGCGCCAGCAGCGGGAGGGGCGCTTCTAATGAGCAGTTCTTC
CASSGRGASNEQFF
>TRBD1|-|TRBV19|TRBJ1-2
TGTGCCAGTAGTTCAACCGGGACAGGGGTAGGCTATGGCTACACCTTC
CASSSTGTGVGYGYTF
>TRBD1|-|TRBV5-1|TRBJ1-2
TGCGCCAGCAGCTTTCAGGACAGGGATGGCTACACCTTC
CASSFQDRDGYTF
>-|-|TRBV27|TRBJ1-1
TGTGCCAGCAGTTTAACAGGCGGCACTGAAGCTTTCTTT
CASSLTGGTEAFF
>TRBD1|-|TRBV7-3|TRBJ2-3
TGTGCCAGCAGCCCACGGACAGGGAGCACAGATACGCAGTATTTT
CASSPRTGSTDTQYF
>-|-|TRBV18|TRBJ1-4
TGTGCCAGCTCACCGGCGACTAACCGGGAAAAACTGTTTTTT
CASSPATNREKLFF
>TRBD1|-|TRBV2|TRBJ1-2
TGTGCCAGCACTGGGGCAGGGGGCGGGTATGGCTACACCTTC
CASTGAGGGYGYTF
>-|-|TRBV19|TRBJ2-5
TGTGCCAGTAGCAGGGGCAGGCAAGAGACCCAGTACTTC
CASSRGRQETQYF
>-|-|TRBV6-5|TRBJ1-1
TGTGCCAGCAGTTCGACAAAGCACACTGAAGCTTTCTTT
CASSSTKHTEAFF
>-|-|TRBV18|TRBJ1-6
TGTGCCAGCTCACGGGACACGGCAGGGAGCGGATCACCCCTCCACTTT
CASSRDTAGSGSPLHF
>TRBD2|many|TRBV2|TRBJ2-2
TGTGCCAGCCGCTTCCCGGGGGGAGGGACCGGGGAGCTGTTTTTT
CASRFPGGGTGELFF
>-|-|TRBV9|TRBJ2-1
TGTGCCAGCAGACCCGCGGGTGGCTCCTACAATGAGCAGTTCTTC
CASRPAGGSYNEQFF
>-|-|TRBV10-3|TRBJ2-1
TGTGCCACAGGGGCTGACACTAGCTCCTACAATGAGCAGTTCTTC
CATGADTSSYNEQFF
>-|-|TRBV12-5|TRBJ1-5
TGTGCTAGTGGTTCCTCAGGGAATCAGCCCCAGCATTTT
CASGSSGNQPQHF
>-|-|TRBV5-4|TRBJ2-7
TGTGCCAGCAGCCCCGGGGTAGCGGAGACCTACGAGCAGTACTTC
CASSPGVAETYEQYF
>-|-|TRBV5-1|TRBJ1-1
TGCGCCAGCAGCCTGGACGGAGGATTGGTTGTTGGAGCTTTCTTT
CASSLDGGLVVGAFF